A selection of T cell receptor beta chains follows, all from one sample in a study of blood T cell repertoires in COVID-19. Assay used: immunoSEQ multiplex PCR; TCRdb lists only in-frame clones, some missing. The table records some 200,000 clones, 80% to 90% of them present only once. Sequences were obtained from peripheral blood. These receptors were taken from a man in his thirties or forties with active or convalescent COVID-19. Both conserved end residues are part of each CDR3.

j_call,v_call,cdr3_aa
TRBJ1-2,TRBV7-2,CASSLRDRGHYGYTF
TRBJ1-5,TRBV19,CASSFTGFSNQPQHF
TRBJ2-5,TRBV5-1,CASSLDRQGVSETQYF
TRBJ2-7,TRBV4-3,CASSQDRSAYYEQYF
TRBJ1-6,TRBV7-3,CASSLRVDSPLHF
TRBJ1-2,TRBV7-8,CASSLLGQGTYGYTF
TRBJ2-7,TRBV7-2,CASSFGTKSYEQYF
TRBJ1-5,TRBV19,CASSMGRESSQPQHF
TRBJ2-5,TRBV29-1,CSAGQGGETQYF
TRBJ1-4,TRBV30,CAWRTGGGEKLFF
TRBJ2-1,TRBV5-4,CASSSVLGAGSYNEQFF
TRBJ2-1,TRBV10-2,CASCLAGVSYNEQFF
TRBJ1-2,TRBV25-1,CASSGGYGYTF
TRBJ1-1,TRBV6-5,CASRFGGGPEAFF
TRBJ1-2,TRBV5-1,CASSSNRQGATGYTF
TRBJ1-1,TRBV6-5,CASSSGQVNTEAFF
TRBJ2-1,TRBV13,CASRREGGNNEQFF
TRBJ1-3,TRBV7-8,CASSDRSLGNTIYF
TRBJ2-1,TRBV19,CASSIDIAALDEQFF
TRBJ1-1,TRBV5-1,CASSQSVSNTEAFF
TRBJ1-2,TRBV2,CASRGSENYGYTF
TRBJ1-2,TRBV28,CASSYRTGGFYGYTF
TRBJ1-5,TRBV6-5,CASSYSDGPGDQPQHF
TRBJ2-1,TRBV7-2,CASSLVGGTGNNEQFF
TRBJ1-1,TRBV10-1,CASTLRTGGFRAFF
TRBJ1-2,TRBV6-5,CASHPELNYGYTF
TRBJ1-2,TRBV7-9,CASSPREGYGYTF
TRBJ2-5,TRBV5-1,CASSFASGTSGKVETQYF
TRBJ2-1,TRBV12-5,CASGLGQGDRDEQFF
TRBJ2-3,TRBV7-9,CASSPLGSDTDTQYF
TRBJ2-5,TRBV10-3,CASRRGGQETQYF
TRBJ1-1,TRBV11-2,CASSLVPGAMNTEAFF
TRBJ1-3,TRBV2,CASRGEGNTIYF
TRBJ2-7,TRBV27,CASSAGQANPYEQYF
TRBJ2-3,TRBV9,CASSDTSFQDTQYF
TRBJ2-1,TRBV11-3,CASSLEATGIYNEQFF
TRBJ1-5,TRBV28,CASSLRTGNNQPQHF
TRBJ1-1,TRBV18,CASSRTRRNTEAFF
TRBJ2-3,TRBV28,CALGLSGIAGNPDTQYF
TRBJ1-5,TRBV10-3,CAISGTANQPQHF
TRBJ2-7,TRBV24-1,CATSDSRQGRDYEQYF
TRBJ1-4,TRBV7-9,CASSFGEGREKLFF
TRBJ2-1,TRBV6-5,CASSYLRGGEQFF
TRBJ2-7,TRBV29-1,CSVQTGGIYEQYF
TRBJ1-1,TRBV6-1,CASSEASGVNTEAFF
TRBJ1-4,TRBV19,CASSIRSDEEKLFF
TRBJ1-2,TRBV27,CASSFTSRLQGANYGYTF
TRBJ2-2,TRBV2,CASRWAGGTGELFF
TRBJ1-1,TRBV3-1/TRBV3-2,CASSPDSLNTEAFF
TRBJ1-5,TRBV6-5,CASRPQGGQPQHF
TRBJ1-3,TRBV2,CASSPPTGPSSGNTIYF
TRBJ2-6,TRBV28,CASSWTGAVSGANVLTF
TRBJ2-1,TRBV4-1,CASSQVRWGDEQFF
TRBJ2-2,TRBV7-7,CASSLGQVAGELFF
TRBJ1-2,TRBV11-3,CASSSTDGVLDGYTF
TRBJ1-1,TRBV6-6,CASSPRQRAEAFF
TRBJ2-7,TRBV5-4,CASSLPGLYYEQYF
TRBJ2-7,TRBV3-1/TRBV3-2,CASSQGGSISGSSSYEQYF